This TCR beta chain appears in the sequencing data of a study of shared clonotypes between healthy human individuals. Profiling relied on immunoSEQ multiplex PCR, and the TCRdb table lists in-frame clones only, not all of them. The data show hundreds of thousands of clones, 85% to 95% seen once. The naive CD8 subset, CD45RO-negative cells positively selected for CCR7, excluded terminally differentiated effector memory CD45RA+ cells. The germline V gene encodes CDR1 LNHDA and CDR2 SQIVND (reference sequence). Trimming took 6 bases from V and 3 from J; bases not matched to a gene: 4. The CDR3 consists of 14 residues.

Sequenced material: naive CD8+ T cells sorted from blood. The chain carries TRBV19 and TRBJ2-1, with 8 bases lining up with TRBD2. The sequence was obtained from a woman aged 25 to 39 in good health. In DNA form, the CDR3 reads TGTGCCAGTAGGGGACGGGAGGGCTACAATGAGCAGTTCTTC. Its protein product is CASRGREGYNEQFF. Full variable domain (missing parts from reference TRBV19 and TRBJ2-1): DGGITQSPKYLFRKEGQNVTLSCEQNLNHDAMYWYRQDPGQGLRLIYYSQIVNDFQKGDIAEGYSVSREKKESFPLTVTSAQKNPTAFYLCASRGREGYNEQFFGPGTRLTVL.